This TCR beta chain comes out of a study of CD8 T cells in ankylosing spondylitis. MiXCR, run by TCRdb on the 5' RACE reads, gives a single entry per CDR3 protein. This table holds 350,000 or so distinct CDR3 sequences, around 10% found once. This clonotype has a count of ten or more. Sequencing was performed on blood, either unsorted or a sorted T cell fraction (not recorded which). The clonotype was recovered from a female donor with ankylosing spondylitis or in good health (not recorded which).

The CDR3 loop is CASSFLASGSGELFF. CDR3 sequence (DNA): TGTGCCAGCAGTTTCCTAGCGTCCGGTTCCGGGGAGCTGTTTTTT. The chain combines TRBV12-3 or TRBV12-4 with TRBJ2-2; a possible D gene is TRBD2 (6 bases). Trimming stripped 3 bases from V and 6 bases from J, with 14 bases between. CDR3 length: 15 residues.